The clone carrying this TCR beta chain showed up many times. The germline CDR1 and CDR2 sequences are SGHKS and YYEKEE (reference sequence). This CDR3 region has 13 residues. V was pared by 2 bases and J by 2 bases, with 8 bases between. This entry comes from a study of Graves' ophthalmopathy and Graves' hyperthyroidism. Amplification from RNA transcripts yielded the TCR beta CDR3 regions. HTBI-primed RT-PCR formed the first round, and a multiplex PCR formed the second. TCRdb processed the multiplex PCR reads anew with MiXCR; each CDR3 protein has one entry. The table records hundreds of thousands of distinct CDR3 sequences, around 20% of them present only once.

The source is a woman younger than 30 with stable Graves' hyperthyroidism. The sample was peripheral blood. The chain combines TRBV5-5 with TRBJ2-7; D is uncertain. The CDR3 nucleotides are TGTGCCAGCAGCTTCGACGGAGCCTACGAGCAGTACTTC. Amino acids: CASSFDGAYEQYF.